This T cell receptor (beta chain) originates from a study of T cells in Graves' hyperthyroidism and ophthalmopathy. This clonotype was detected many times. No antigen is known for it. The CDR3 loop spans 11 amino acids. Germline lookup yields CDR1 DFQATT and CDR2 SNEGSKA (reference sequence). Trimming shortened V by 1 base and J by 6 bases, and 5 bases separated the two germline ends. TCR beta CDR3 sequences were amplified from RNA transcripts. First-round RT-PCR of the TCR CDR3 relied on the HTBI primer set. Using its own MiXCR run on the multiplex PCR reads, TCRdb lists one record per CDR3 protein. The sample contains fewer than 650,000 distinct CDR3 sequences, 14% of which appear only once. Stable disease denoted Graves' hyperthyroidism without ophthalmopathy progression within 18 months. Study-level results: The majority of expanded thyroid clonotypes above 0.001 also appeared in blood. Ophthalmopathy cases were set apart from stable hyperthyroidism by a 13 V-J model.

The receptor's source is a woman aged 40 to 55 with Graves' hyperthyroidism. The sequencing input was blood. The V gene is TRBV20-1, the J gene TRBJ2-3; D is uncertain. CDR3 nucleotide sequence: TGCAGTGCTAGAGTCCGGGATACGCAGTATTTT. This translates into CSARVRDTQYF.